The 9 T cell receptor beta chains in this list originate from one sample, sequenced in a study of T cell changes during pregnancy in multiple sclerosis. Generated by immunoSEQ multiplex PCR, the TCRdb table keeps only in-frame clones and is missing some. The data contain about 39,000 clones, 75% to 95% of them singletons. Sequences were derived from CD4+ T cells from peripheral blood mononuclear cells, sampled after pregnancy. Receptor source: a female donor in good health, enrolled as a control in a pregnancy study.

The chain is built from TRBV7-2 and TRBJ2-1; D call uncertain. The V end lost 5 bases, the J end lost 4 bases, and 15 bases lay between the germline ends. Germline CDR1 and CDR2: SGHTA and FQGNSA. The CDR3 spans 15 residues. DNA of the CDR3: TGTGCCAGCAGCCCCGCCGTTTTACGGTACAATGAGCAGTTCTTC. Translating gives CASSPAVLRYNEQFF.

The CDR3 nucleotides read TGTGCCAGTAGTATAGGAGCCGGCAGCGGGGCCTACGAGCAGTACTTC. This encodes CASSIGAGSGAYEQYF. J is TRBJ2-7 and V is TRBV19; 7 bases match TRBD2. Germline-derived CDR1 and CDR2 are LNHDA and SQIVND (reference sequence). V shed 1 base, J shed 2 bases, and the junction held 8 bases outside the gene matches. The CDR3 extends over 16 amino acids.

The chain carries TRBV27 and TRBJ1-2; 8 bases are shared with TRBD1. The CDR3 has 13 amino acids. Per the germline V gene, CDR1 is MNHEY and CDR2 is SMNVEV (reference sequence). The V gene end was trimmed by 3 bases and the J gene end by 6 bases; junction bases not matched to a gene: 3. CDR3 loop: CASSLRQGNGYTF. The CDR3 DNA sequence: TGTGCCAGCAGTTTGAGACAGGGGAATGGCTACACCTTC.

This rearrangement joins TRBV7-2 to TRBJ2-3; 9 bases fit TRBD2. Germline V gives CDR1 SGHTA, CDR2 FQGNSA. The CDR3 length is 20 residues. Trimming cost V 0 bases and J 2 bases; bases outside gene matches: 15. CDR3 DNA: TGTGCCAGCAGCTTAGCGCAGCGGGGGGCCCCCTATTTATTCACAGATACGCAGTATTTT. This translates into CASSLAQRGAPYLFTDTQYF.

This clone was observed a single time. V gene TRBV5-1 combines with J gene TRBJ1-1; D unresolved. Trimming removed 6 bases at V and 11 bases at J, with 17 bases between. The germline gives CDR1 SGHRS, CDR2 YFSETQ. This CDR3 is built from 12 residues. CDR3: CASTTRRAEAFF. In nucleotides, the CDR3 is TGCGCCAGCACCACGAGGAGGGCGGAGGCTTTCTTT.

About this clone: At one end the junction does not follow the germline gene, possibly because of a read error. The V call is TRBV6-7, the J call TRBJ2-3; D is possibly TRBD2 (5 bases). TRBV6-7 is classed as an ORF, of uncertain function. The CDR3 has 17 amino acids. The CDR3 bases are TGTGCCAGCAGTTACTCCACCGACGGGGTAGGCACCGATACGCAGTATTTT. It is translated as CASSYSTDGVGTDTQYF.

This clone was seen a few times. The V call is TRBV29-1, the J call TRBJ1-2, with D uncertain. Germline lookup yields CDR1 SQVTM and CDR2 ANQGSEA. This CDR3 spans 14 amino acids. Trimming cost V 4 bases and J 6 bases, with 18 bases left between them. In DNA, the CDR3 is TGCAGCGTTGCCGGGTCTCCCCAAAAGGATGGCTACACCTTC. Residues: CSVAGSPQKDGYTF.

The V call is TRBV28, the J call TRBJ2-2, with a weak D call TRBD2 (6 bases). This CDR3 is 15 amino acids long. V was clipped by 5 bases and J by 1 base, with 11 bases between them. The germline CDR1 and CDR2 sequences are MDHEN and SYDVKM. CDR3 amino acids: CASSEGLLNTGELFF. The CDR3 DNA sequence: TGTGCCAGCAGTGAGGGACTCCTGAACACCGGGGAGCTGTTTTTT.

This chain links TRBV5-1 with TRBJ2-1; 7 nucleotides agree with TRBD2. V was clipped by 2 bases and J by 0 bases; unmatched bases: 2. Germline assignment: CDR1 SGHRS and CDR2 YFSETQ. CDR3 length: 15 residues. The CDR3, as DNA: TGCGCCAGCAGCTTAGGCGGGGGCTCCTACAATGAGCAGTTCTTC. It encodes CASSLGGGSYNEQFF.